This is a list of T cell receptor beta chains from one sample in a study of vaccination and CD4 T cells after COVID-19. TCRdb fed the PCR reads into MiXCR, producing one record per CDR3 protein. The table includes over 10,000 distinct CDR3 sequences, just over 60% detected once. Their antigens are not known. Sequencing was performed on CD4+ T cells from blood, cultured in vitro. Every receptor here comes from a human donor who had recovered from COVID-19. The conserved cysteine and the conserved F or W are not part of the CDR3 here.

J	V	CDR3
TRBJ2-7	TRBV19	ASSRAGSSYEQY
TRBJ2-3	TRBV7-3	ASSAGADTQY
TRBJ1-2	TRBV12-3/TRBV12-4	ASSLSIAVKPYGYT
TRBJ1-1	TRBV7-2	ASSLVSGNTEAF
TRBJ2-4	TRBV25-1	ASSEYRGTLLAKNIQY
TRBJ1-2	TRBV11-3	ASSSGTAGGYT
TRBJ2-1	TRBV19	ASSISSPDSYNEQF
TRBJ1-6	TRBV10-3	AISVSSTVGSPLH
TRBJ1-1	TRBV20-1	SAREDRNTEAF
TRBJ2-3	TRBV19	ASSQGVVTDTQY
TRBJ1-2	TRBV15	ATSRGAPNYGYT
TRBJ2-3	TRBV12-3/TRBV12-4	ASSTGAGVTDTQY
TRBJ1-2	TRBV7-2	ASSFPGQGGYGYT
TRBJ2-5	TRBV20-1	SARRSGGAETQY
TRBJ1-2	TRBV12-3/TRBV12-4	ASSLGDRGGYT
TRBJ1-2	TRBV7-2	ASSLRGVGGYT
TRBJ1-1	TRBV6-1	ASRGGLKAQRTEAF
TRBJ1-1	TRBV5-1	ASSLATQGAGTEAF
TRBJ2-5	TRBV24-1	ATSEPGTGFQETQY
TRBJ2-5	TRBV15	ATSREETQY
TRBJ2-4	TRBV19	AAGQGAGRNIQY
TRBJ2-5	TRBV20-1	SARDRGRTETQY
TRBJ1-4	TRBV4-2	ASSQNRDRGEKLF
TRBJ2-2	TRBV2	ASRGLWTGELF
TRBJ1-2	TRBV6-5	ASSYRGQGLYGYT
TRBJ1-5	TRBV19	ASSIDSPSGRGYQPQH
TRBJ1-2	TRBV6-1	ASSDRSNYGYT
TRBJ2-1	TRBV6-2/TRBV6-3	ASSYGGQGRHNEQF
TRBJ2-5	TRBV19	ASAGTEQETQY
TRBJ1-1	TRBV19	ASSDPAGPSTEAF
TRBJ1-2	TRBV7-2	ASSSSPGQGSYT
TRBJ2-3	TRBV6-2/TRBV6-3	ASSPLTGGFYTDTQY
TRBJ1-5	TRBV4-1	ASSQIQYSNQPQH
TRBJ1-5	TRBV18	ASSPISDQPQH
TRBJ2-7	TRBV19	ASSIGGTDHYEQY
TRBJ2-3	TRBV20-1	SARGAGIGGTSTDTQY
TRBJ1-3	TRBV7-2	ASSSQTGTGNTIY
TRBJ1-2	TRBV5-1	ASSLDPGQNYGYT
TRBJ2-2	TRBV11-3	ASSQSSWGSGELF
TRBJ1-1	TRBV7-9	ASSLTLPEAF
TRBJ1-6	TRBV20-1	SAVVVGRLYSPLH
TRBJ1-1	TRBV7-9	ASSLSGVRAEAF
TRBJ1-1	TRBV29-1	SVRGQSNTEAF
TRBJ1-5	TRBV11-2	ASSLDWVQPQH
TRBJ1-5	TRBV7-2	ASSRDSNQPQH
TRBJ2-7	TRBV7-8	ASSLRQGAQEQY
TRBJ1-2	TRBV18	ASSQAPGQRVGYT
TRBJ1-1	TRBV12-3/TRBV12-4	ASSPFMRGLRGTEAF
TRBJ2-7	TRBV20-1	SALFGGSEQY
TRBJ2-6	TRBV6-5	ASSYDRGAGANVLT
TRBJ2-1	TRBV27	ASSTNTIYEQF
TRBJ2-7	TRBV20-1	SARGLAGRGEQY
TRBJ1-5	TRBV19	ASSTGAGTNQPQH
TRBJ1-5	TRBV24-1	ATSDLQAIGGDREIEYSNQPQH
TRBJ1-5	TRBV2	ASHQGNQPQH
TRBJ1-5	TRBV7-2	ASSLDGNQPQH
TRBJ1-2	TRBV5-4	ASSIDDVGQGYT
TRBJ2-7	TRBV11-2	ASSHPRISYEQY
TRBJ1-2	TRBV7-2	ASSMQGLVGVYT